The 15 T cell receptor beta chains below all came from one sample that was sequenced in a study of T cell responses to AZD1222 COVID-19 vaccine. Generated by immunoSEQ multiplex PCR, the TCRdb table keeps only in-frame clones and is missing some. The repertoire holds about 130,000 clones, with about 88% as singletons. The sequences come from peripheral blood, collected on day 0 of AZD1222 vaccination. The receptor source for this set is an adult in good health.

This clone has only one observation. The chain carries TRBV5-1 and TRBJ2-2, with 9 nucleotides matching TRBD2. The CDR3 totals 16 residues. Germline V gives CDR1 SGHRS, CDR2 YFSETQ. With V trimmed by 0 bases and J by 5 bases, 5 bases remained unmatched. CDR3 sequence (DNA): TGCGCCAGCAGCTTGGGACTGGCGGGAGGGACCGGGGAGCTGTTTTTT. Translated: CASSLGLAGGTGELFF.

Here the CDR3 DNA reads TGTGCCAGTAGTACCAATGCCTATAATTCACCCCTCCACTTT. Its translation: CASSTNAYNSPLHF. V and J are TRBV19 and TRBJ1-6; D is unresolved. Trimming took off 4 bases at V and 2 bases at J, with 6 bases between the two ends. Germline assignment: CDR1 LNHDA and CDR2 SQIVND (reference sequence). CDR3 length equals 14 residues.

The V and J genes are TRBV28 and TRBJ2-7; tentatively, D is TRBD1 or TRBD2 (6 bases each). The germline V and J ends were trimmed by 5 bases and 5 bases, with 19 bases remaining between them. This CDR3 spans 15 amino acids. CDR1 and CDR2 (germline): MDHEN, SYDVKM. DNA of the CDR3: TGTGCCAGCAGTCCCCCGGGTGGGGGGCTAAACGAGCAGTACTTC. It encodes CASSPPGGGLNEQYF.

This chain links TRBV6-5 with TRBJ1-4; the match to TRBD1 covers 12 bases. The germline V gene has CDR1 MNHEY and CDR2 SVGAGI. The junction had 11 bases not matched to a gene; V was cut back by 7 bases and J by 11 bases. This CDR3 is 15 amino acids long. CDR3: CASNIIRDRGQKLFF. CDR3 DNA sequence: TGTGCCAGCAACATTATCCGGGACAGGGGGCAGAAACTGTTTTTT.

Details on this clone: A single base is all that separates this from a far larger clone, so a read error is likely. Other DNA sequences in the same sample also yield this CDR3. V and J are TRBV9 and TRBJ2-7; D not resolved. Germline CDR1 is SGDLS and CDR2 is YYNGEE. The CDR3 has 14 amino acids. The V end was cut by 8 bases, the J end by 0 bases, with 15 bases between. This CDR3 reads CASSTLTDSYEQYF. In DNA form, the CDR3 reads TGTGCCAGTAGCACCCTAACTGACTCCTACGAGCAGTACTTC.

V gene TRBV11-2 combines with J gene TRBJ2-7; a possible D gene is TRBD1 (5 bases). Trimming took off 5 bases at V and 0 bases at J, with 11 bases between the two ends. CDR1 SGHAT and CDR2 FQNNGV come from the germline V gene. This CDR3 has 14 amino acids. The CDR3 nucleotides read TGTGCCAGCAGCCAAACCAGGGTCTCCTACGAGCAGTACTTC. It specifies CASSQTRVSYEQYF.

The chain carries TRBV30 and TRBJ1-1; 7 bases line up with TRBD1. V lost 8 bases and J lost 1; bases outside the gene matches: 10. The CDR3 loop spans 14 amino acids. CDR1 is GTSNPN, CDR2 SVGIG, per germline (reference sequence). The CDR3 DNA sequence: TGTGCCAGTCGCCGGGGGACAGCGAACACTGAAGCTTTCTTT. The encoded protein is CASRRGTANTEAFF. The whole variable domain, remainder taken from reference TRBV30 and TRBJ1-1, is SQTIHQWPATLVQPVGSPLSLECTVEGTSNPNLYWYRQAAGRGLQLLFYSVGIGQISSEVPQNLSASRPQDRQFILSSKKLLLSDSGFYLCASRRGTANTEAFFGQGTRLTVV.

V usage is TRBV5-1 and J usage is TRBJ1-6, with a tentative D call TRBD1 (5 bases). The length of the CDR3 is 18 residues. Germline V gives CDR1 SGHRS, CDR2 YFSETQ. Trimming shortened V by 2 bases and J by 1 base, and 16 bases separated the two germline ends. Here the CDR3 reads CASSFISFGGSYNSPLHF. The CDR3 coding sequence is TGCGCCAGCAGCTTTATCAGTTTTGGGGGATCCTATAATTCACCCCTCCACTTT.

The rearrangement uses TRBV7-6 and TRBJ2-7; TRBD1 matches 7 bases. Germline trimming cut 5 bases from V and 1 base from J; bases unmatched to any gene: 5. Germline V CDR1 and CDR2: SGHVS, FNYEAQ. The CDR3 is 14 amino acids. The chain's CDR3 is CASSPGQRSYEQYF. DNA of the CDR3: TGTGCCAGCAGCCCGGGACAGCGGTCCTACGAGCAGTACTTC.

The sample holds one count of this clone. The chain joins TRBV6-5 to TRBJ2-7, with D perhaps matching TRBD2 (5 bases). Trimming removed 0 bases from V and 3 bases from J, with 12 bases in between. CDR3 length: 15 amino acids. From germline, CDR1 is MNHEY and CDR2 SVGAGI. The CDR3 loop reads CASSYSESGGYEQYF. The CDR3 nucleotides read TGTGCCAGCAGTTACTCGGAGAGCGGCGGCTACGAGCAGTACTTC.

This clone was seen a handful of times. This sequence joins TRBV5-1 and TRBJ2-7; 7 bases are shared with TRBD1. Germline-derived CDR1 and CDR2 are SGHRS and YFSETQ. J lost 4 bases, V lost 2 bases, and 9 bases had no gene match. This CDR3 is 15 amino acids long. This CDR3 reads CASSFEGAYMYEQYF. The CDR3 region has the DNA TGCGCCAGCAGCTTTGAGGGGGCGTACATGTACGAGCAGTACTTC.

J is TRBJ1-4 and V is TRBV30; 10 positions agree with TRBD1. Trimming removed 2 bases from V and 8 bases from J; junction bases left unmatched: 8. This CDR3 is 15 amino acids long. Germline lookup yields CDR1 GTSNPN and CDR2 SVGIG (reference sequence). In DNA form, the CDR3 reads TGTGCCTGGAGTCTATTCGGGACAGGGGACGAAAAACTGTTTTTT. This gives the protein CAWSLFGTGDEKLFF.

This chain joins TRBV4-1 and TRBJ1-6; unclear D gene. V gave up 0 bases and J gave up 0 bases, with 12 bases separating them. CDR3 length: 18 residues. Germline V gene sequence: CDR1 MGHRA, CDR2 YSYEKL. The DNA of the CDR3 is TGCGCCAGCAGCCAAGATAGGGCGGGTAGCTCCTATAATTCACCCCTCCACTTT. This codes for CASSQDRAGSSYNSPLHF.

The rearrangement joins TRBV19 to TRBJ1-1; no clear D. Between the trimmed V and J ends, which lost 4 bases and 6 bases, there was a span of 21 bases. The CDR3 is made up of 16 amino acids. Germline-derived CDR1 and CDR2 are LNHDA and SQIVND (reference sequence). The CDR3 reads CASSRSSSGPHAEAFF. CDR3 DNA: TGTGCCAGTAGTAGGTCAAGCAGCGGCCCCCATGCTGAAGCTTTCTTT.

V and J are TRBV7-6 and TRBJ1-3; weak D call: TRBD1 (5 bases). This CDR3 has 18 amino acids. V lost 1 base and J lost 0, with 16 bases in between. The germline CDR1 and CDR2 sequences are SGHVS and FNYEAQ. The CDR3: CASSLGMAGPSSGNTIYF. CDR3 DNA sequence: TGTGCCAGCAGCTTAGGGATGGCAGGGCCCAGCTCTGGAAACACCATATATTTT.